One and the same sample provided the 29 T cell receptor beta chains below, sequenced in a study of CD8+ T cells in alopecia areata. Indicated treatment: oral pan-JAK inhibitor, 5-10 mg twice daily. Sequencing used cDNA as its template, made by extracting RNA and reverse transcribing it. Generated by immunoSEQ multiplex PCR, the TCRdb table keeps only in-frame clones and is missing some. The data hold 93,000 or so clones, with just over 85% observed a single time. The source material was CD8+ T cells sorted from blood, sampled at approximately week 30, from a patient treated with tofacitinib. The receptors come from a human donor with alopecia areata.

The V gene is TRBV29-1, the J gene TRBJ2-1, with 8 bases fitting TRBD2. The CDR3 contains 14 residues. V trimming: 3 bases; J trimming: 6 bases; junction bases outside the gene matches: 7. Germline lookup yields CDR1 SQVTM and CDR2 ANQGSEA. CDR3 amino acids: CSVEETSVSNEQFF. CDR3 nucleotide sequence: TGCAGCGTTGAGGAGACTAGCGTCTCCAATGAGCAGTTCTTC.

The CDR3 loop reads CASSPGGRDRTYEQYF. In DNA form, the CDR3 reads TGTGCCAGCAGCCCAGGGGGCCGGGACAGGACCTACGAGCAGTACTTC. The chain combines TRBV5-6 with TRBJ2-7; 8 bases are a match to TRBD1. Germline-derived CDR1 and CDR2 are SGHDT and YYEEEE. V was pared by 4 bases and J by 2 bases, with 11 bases of the junction left unmatched. The CDR3 loop spans 16 amino acids.

V and J are TRBV7-9 and TRBJ2-7, with D unclear. CDR3 length: 13 amino acids. Germline CDR1 and CDR2: SEHNR and FQNEAQ (reference sequence). The ends were cut back, 5 bases at V and 6 bases at J, with 14 bases in the middle. This CDR3 reads CASSPGNLGEQYF. CDR3 DNA: TGTGCCAGCAGCCCCGGAAACCTGGGCGAGCAGTACTTC.

This clone was seen only once. The chain couples TRBV19 to TRBJ1-5, with D uncertain. Germline lookup yields CDR1 LNHDA and CDR2 SQIVND (reference sequence). CDR3 size: 17 residues. Trimming pared 6 bases from V and 3 bases from J, leaving 21 bases between. The DNA for the CDR3 is TGTGCCAGTAGCCCAGCAGCCAAACACGATTACAATCAGCCCCAGCATTTT. It codes for CASSPAAKHDYNQPQHF.

The chain combines TRBV27 with TRBJ2-3; maybe TRBD1 (5 bases). V lost 1 base and J 0 bases, leaving 8 bases between the germline ends. Per the germline V gene, CDR1 is MNHEY and CDR2 is SMNVEV (reference sequence). The length of the CDR3 is 15 residues. The DNA of the CDR3 is TGTGCCAGCAGTTTATTTCAGGGTAGCACAGATACGCAGTATTTT. Residues: CASSLFQGSTDTQYF.

The rearrangement links TRBV2 to TRBJ1-6; TRBD1 aligns across 9 bases. In germline, CDR1 is SNHLY, CDR2 FYNNEI. V was clipped by 7 bases and J by 8 bases; unmatched bases: 6. The CDR3 length is 14 residues. In DNA, the CDR3 is TGTGCCAGCATCCAGGACAGGGGTGATTCACCCCTCCACTTT. Encoded protein: CASIQDRGDSPLHF.

This sequence joins TRBV7-3 and TRBJ2-6; TRBD1 matches 8 bases. CDR1 is SGHTA, CDR2 FQGTGA, per germline. Trimming took 5 bases from V and 0 from J; bases not matched to a gene: 6. The CDR3 spans 17 residues. Here the CDR3 DNA reads TGTGCCAGCAGCCACCGGGACAGGACCTCTGGGGCCAACGTCCTGACTTTC. As protein: CASSHRDRTSGANVLTF.

This clone was counted once. The chain recombines TRBV5-1 with TRBJ1-1; 7 bases align to TRBD1. The CDR3 covers 15 residues. The J segment lost 1 base and the V segment lost 5 bases, leaving 8 bases of the junction unmatched. The germline CDR1 and CDR2 sequences are SGHRS and YFSETQ. Here the CDR3 DNA reads TGCGCCAGCAGACCCGACAGGGCTCGGAACACTGAAGCTTTCTTT. It yields the protein CASRPDRARNTEAFF.

This rearrangement joins TRBV13 to TRBJ2-7, with D perhaps matching TRBD1 (5 bases). CDR1 PRHDT and CDR2 FYEKMQ come from the germline V gene (reference sequence). The CDR3 has 14 amino acids. V was pared by 3 bases and J by 1 base, with 10 bases between. CDR3 region: CASSFGSGSYEQYF. The CDR3 DNA sequence: TGTGCCAGCAGCTTTGGATCAGGGTCCTACGAGCAGTACTTC.

The table lists this clone with a count of one. The V and J genes are TRBV10-3 and TRBJ2-5, with 8 bases aligning to TRBD1. The junction had 8 bases not matched to a gene; V was cut back by 6 bases and J by 2 bases. Germline CDR1 reads ENHRY; CDR2 reads SYGVKD. The CDR3 is 15 amino acids. The CDR3: CAIRRSTGGQETQYF. The CDR3 nucleotides read TGTGCCATCAGACGGAGCACAGGGGGACAAGAGACCCAGTACTTC.

This chain joins TRBV29-1 and TRBJ2-5; 9 nucleotides align to TRBD1. Judging by the DNA end, TRBJ2-7 fits better; the J call may be wrong. CDR1 is SQVTM and CDR2 is ANQGSEA in the germline V gene. The CDR3 contains 14 residues. The CDR3 reads CSVEGTGVDYEQYF. The CDR3 region has the DNA TGCAGCGTTGAAGGGACAGGGGTCGACTACGAGCAGTACTTC.

The genes are TRBV19 and TRBJ2-3; TRBD2 aligns across 8 bases. From germline, CDR1 is LNHDA and CDR2 SQIVND (reference sequence). The CDR3 has 14 amino acids. Trimming removed 3 bases from V and 2 bases from J; junction bases left unmatched: 1. The CDR3 spells CASSISGATDTQYF. The CDR3 DNA is TGTGCCAGTAGTATTAGCGGGGCCACAGATACGCAGTATTTT.

V usage is TRBV29-1 and J usage is TRBJ2-2; no definite D call. The CDR3 has 12 residues. CDR1 and CDR2 from the germline V gene are SQVTM and ANQGSEA. V was shortened by 1 base and J by 7 bases, with 7 bases between the two germline ends. The CDR3 loop is CSVEGGRGELFF. DNA for the CDR3: TGCAGCGTTGAAGGTGGGCGCGGGGAGCTGTTTTTT.

The gene calls are TRBV14 and TRBJ2-7; D is possibly TRBD1 or TRBD2 (5 bases each). The CDR3 length is 13 residues. Germline CDR1 reads SGHDN; CDR2 reads FVKESK. Trimming removed 3 bases from V and 4 bases from J, with 10 bases in between. The CDR3 reads CASSQYGAYEQYF. DNA of the CDR3: TGTGCCAGCAGCCAGTACGGGGCTTACGAGCAGTACTTC.

The chain joins TRBV7-8 to TRBJ2-7, with 12 bases that match TRBD2. V trimming: 4 bases; J trimming: 4 bases; junction bases outside the gene matches: 11. Looked up from germline, CDR1 is SGHVS and CDR2 is FQNEAQ. The CDR3 is made up of 17 amino acids. CDR3 amino acids: CASSSTTSGRLGYEQYF. CDR3 DNA: TGTGCCAGCAGCTCGACAACTAGCGGGAGGCTGGGGTACGAGCAGTACTTC.

The chain uses TRBV2 and TRBJ1-1; perhaps TRBD1 as D (5 bases). Germline values: CDR1 SNHLY, CDR2 FYNNEI. This CDR3 has 15 residues. With 3 bases removed from V and 3 bases from J, the gap between germline ends came to 14 bases. CDR3 amino acids: CASSDPGGTDTEAFF. The CDR3 DNA follows: TGTGCCAGCAGTGACCCCGGGGGAACGGACACTGAAGCTTTCTTT.

The chain is built from TRBV29-1 and TRBJ1-3; D remains ambiguous. V was cut by 1 base and J by 6 bases, with 4 bases left in between. This CDR3 contains 11 residues. The V gene's germline CDR1 is SQVTM and CDR2 ANQGSEA. The CDR3 loop is CSVEAENTIYF. CDR3 DNA: TGCAGCGTTGAAGCAGAAAACACCATATATTTT.

This chain connects TRBV2 to TRBJ1-1; no clear D gene. CDR1 and CDR2 from the germline V gene are SNHLY and FYNNEI. V was pared by 8 bases and J by 1 base, with 2 bases between. This CDR3 spans 10 amino acids. The DNA of the CDR3 is TGTGCCAGCGGGAACACTGAAGCTTTCTTT. Translation gives CASGNTEAFF.

This clone was seen a handful of times. The chain is built from TRBV6-4 and TRBJ2-1; a possible D gene is TRBD2 (5 bases). This CDR3 spans 13 amino acids. Germline CDR1 is MRHNA and CDR2 is SNTAGT. The V and J ends lost 3 bases and 6 bases respectively, with 9 bases between them. DNA of the CDR3: TGTGCCAGCAGTGATGGGGAGTCCAATGAGCAGTTCTTC. Amino acids: CASSDGESNEQFF.

The V call is TRBV5-1, the J call TRBJ2-1; D assignment may be TRBD1 or TRBD2 (5 bases each). The CDR3 totals 15 residues. Per germline, CDR1 SGHRS and CDR2 YFSETQ. V was pared by 4 bases and J by 2 bases, with 13 bases between. Here the CDR3 reads CASSPGTITYNEQFF. CDR3 nucleotide sequence: TGCGCCAGCAGCCCCGGGACCATCACCTACAATGAGCAGTTCTTC.

The chain has TRBV5-6 and TRBJ1-2; unclear D gene. The CDR3 runs to 15 residues. Trimming took 4 bases from V and 4 from J, leaving 17 bases between them. Germline-derived CDR1 and CDR2 are SGHDT and YYEEEE. The CDR3 region has the DNA TGTGCCAGCAGCAATGCAACGGCAACCCTCTATGGCTACACCTTC. It specifies CASSNATATLYGYTF.

The CDR3, as DNA: TGCGCCAGCAGCCAAGACGTAGACATTCAGCTTGGTGAGCAGTTCTTC. This sequence encodes CASSQDVDIQLGEQFF. The V gene is TRBV4-1, the J gene TRBJ2-1; D gene uncertain. Germline V gives CDR1 MGHRA, CDR2 YSYEKL. Deletions cut 0 bases from V and 9 bases from J, with 18 bases between. CDR3 length equals 16 residues.

The rearrangement uses TRBV27 and TRBJ2-7; no reliable D call. V was pared by 5 bases and J by 6 bases, with 17 bases between. Germline V gene lookup returns CDR1 MNHEY and CDR2 SMNVEV (reference sequence). The CDR3 totals 14 residues. The CDR3 sequence: CASSVSAPEREQYF. DNA of the CDR3: TGTGCCAGCAGTGTGTCGGCTCCCGAGCGCGAGCAGTACTTC.

This chain connects TRBV6-5 to TRBJ1-2; tentative D call: TRBD1 (6 bases). CDR1 and CDR2 (germline): MNHEY, SVGAGI. The V and J ends lost 6 bases and 5 bases respectively, with 10 bases between them. The CDR3 runs 12 residues. CDR3 in DNA: TGTGCCAGCAGCTACACAGGGTATGGCTACACCTTC. This translates into CASSYTGYGYTF.

The V and J genes are TRBV4-2 and TRBJ1-2; 8 positions agree with TRBD1. This CDR3 is built from 15 residues. Germline V lookup: CDR1 LGHNA, CDR2 YNFKEQ. The V and J ends lost 0 bases and 3 bases, in that order; junction bases with no gene match: 3. CDR3 DNA: TGTGCCAGCAGCCAAGATGAACAGGGGGACTATGGCTACACCTTC. Protein product: CASSQDEQGDYGYTF.

The chain couples TRBV29-1 to TRBJ2-1; tentatively, D is TRBD1 or TRBD2 (5 bases each). The CDR3 is 14 residues long. Germline lookup yields CDR1 SQVTM and CDR2 ANQGSEA. Trimming shortened V by 5 bases and J by 1 base, and 12 bases separated the two germline ends. The CDR3, as DNA: TGCAGCGTTTATGGGACGGCATCCTACAATGAGCAGTTCTTC. This encodes CSVYGTASYNEQFF.

In this sample, this clone turned up once. The chain's CDR3 is CASSSTGELFF. CDR3 bases: TGTGCCAGCAGTTCCACCGGGGAGCTGTTTTTT. The chain links TRBV28 to TRBJ2-2, with D uncertain. Trimming took 4 bases from V and 4 from J, leaving 1 base between them. CDR1 and CDR2 from the germline V gene are MDHEN and SYDVKM. This CDR3 spans 11 amino acids.

J is TRBJ2-7 and V is TRBV7-9; D unclear. The CDR3 totals 13 residues. Trimming shortened V by 5 bases and J by 0 bases, and 8 bases separated the two germline ends. Germline values: CDR1 SEHNR, CDR2 FQNEAQ (reference sequence). CDR3 region: CASSPSGSYEQYF. DNA of the CDR3: TGTGCCAGCAGCCCAAGTGGCTCCTACGAGCAGTACTTC.

The rearrangement joins TRBV7-6 to TRBJ2-3, with 8 nucleotides matching TRBD2. V shed 1 base and J 2 bases; nucleotides not matched to a gene: 5. The CDR3 has 16 amino acids. Germline assignment: CDR1 SGHVS and CDR2 FNYEAQ. CDR3 protein: CASSLEAGGATDTQYF. The DNA for the CDR3 is TGTGCCAGCAGCTTAGAGGCGGGAGGAGCCACAGATACGCAGTATTTT.